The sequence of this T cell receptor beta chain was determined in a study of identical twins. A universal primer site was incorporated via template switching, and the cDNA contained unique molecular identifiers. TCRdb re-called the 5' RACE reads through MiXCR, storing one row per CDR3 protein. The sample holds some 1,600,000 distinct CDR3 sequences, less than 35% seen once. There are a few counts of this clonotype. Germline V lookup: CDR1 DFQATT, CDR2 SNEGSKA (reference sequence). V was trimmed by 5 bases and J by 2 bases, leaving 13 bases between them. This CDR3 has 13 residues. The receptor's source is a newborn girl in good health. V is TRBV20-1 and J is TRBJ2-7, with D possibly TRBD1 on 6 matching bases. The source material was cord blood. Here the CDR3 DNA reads TGCAGTGCTGGGAGACAGGTTCCCTACGAGCAGTACTTC. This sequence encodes CSAGRQVPYEQYF.